Below are 5 T cell receptor beta chains sequenced from a single sample in a study of cytotoxic CD8 clonotypes in ibrutinib-treated CLL. The repertoire was sequenced with immunoSEQ multiplex PCR; TCRdb's copy has only in-frame clones and lacks some. The repertoire holds about 300,000 clones, approximately 76% seen once, with about 5.3% in the top ten. The sequencing used PBMCs, collected at disease progression, from a patient treated with ibrutinib. Receptors originate from a human donor with chronic lymphocytic leukemia.

V usage is TRBV5-6 and J usage is TRBJ2-2; 9 nucleotides match TRBD1. CDR1 is SGHDT, CDR2 YYEEEE, per germline. The CDR3 sequence is 16 residues long. The V and J ends lost 6 bases and 2 bases, in that order; junction bases with no gene match: 8. In nucleotides, the CDR3 is TGTGCCAGCACCTTAACAGGGGGCAGTAACACCGGGGAGCTGTTTTTT. This codes for CASTLTGGSNTGELFF.

The J gene is TRBJ2-1, the V gene TRBV10-3, with 12 positions matching TRBD2. V trimming: 4 bases; J trimming: 8 bases; junction bases outside the gene matches: 9. Germline CDR1 reads ENHRY; CDR2 reads SYGVKD. This CDR3 has 16 residues. The CDR3 spells CAISGLRTSGTDEQFF. Here the CDR3 DNA reads TGTGCCATCAGTGGTTTACGGACTAGCGGGACAGATGAGCAGTTCTTC.

J is TRBJ2-5 and V is TRBV6-1, with TRBD2 as a possible D gene (7 bases). This CDR3 has 17 amino acids. The germline V and J ends were trimmed by 1 base and 5 bases, with 20 bases remaining between them. Germline CDR1 reads MNHNS; CDR2 reads SASEGT. The CDR3 is CASSEGFRRGREETQYF. In nucleotides, the CDR3 is TGTGCCAGCAGTGAAGGGTTTAGGCGGGGGCGCGAGGAGACCCAGTACTTC.

This chain uses TRBV2 with TRBJ2-7; 7 bases align to TRBD1. The CDR3 extends over 15 amino acids. Per germline, CDR1 SNHLY and CDR2 FYNNEI. V lost 4 bases to trimming and J lost 3 bases; unmatched junction nucleotides: 9. CDR3 DNA: TGTGCCAGCAGTGGAGGGTGGCAGGGGGTCTACGAGCAGTACTTC. Encoded protein: CASSGGWQGVYEQYF.

This rearrangement joins TRBV28 to TRBJ1-4, with D uncertain. This CDR3 spans 14 amino acids. Trimming stripped 1 base from V and 5 bases from J, with 8 bases between. Germline values: CDR1 MDHEN, CDR2 SYDVKM. This chain's CDR3 is CASSLLRANEKLFF. For the CDR3, the DNA is TGTGCCAGCAGTTTATTAAGGGCGAATGAAAAACTGTTTTTT.